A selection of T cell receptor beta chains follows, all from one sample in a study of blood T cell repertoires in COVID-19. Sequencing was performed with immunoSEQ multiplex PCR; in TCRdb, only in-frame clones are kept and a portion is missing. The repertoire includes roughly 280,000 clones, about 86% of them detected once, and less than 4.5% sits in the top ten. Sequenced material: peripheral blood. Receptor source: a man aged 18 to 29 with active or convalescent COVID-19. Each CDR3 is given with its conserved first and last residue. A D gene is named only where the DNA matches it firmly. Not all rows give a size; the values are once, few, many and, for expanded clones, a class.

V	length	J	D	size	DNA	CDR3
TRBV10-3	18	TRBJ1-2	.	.	TGTGCCATCAGGGGTGAGGCGGGGGACCTTCCAGCTAACTATGGCTACACCTTC	CAIRGEAGDLPANYGYTF
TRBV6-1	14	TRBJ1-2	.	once	TGTGCCAGCAGTGAAGCGCCTCAGATTTATGGCTACACCTTC	CASSEAPQIYGYTF
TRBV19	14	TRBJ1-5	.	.	TGTGCCAGTAACCAGGGGATTACAAATCAGCCCCAGCATTTT	CASNQGITNQPQHF
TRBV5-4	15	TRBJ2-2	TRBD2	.	TGTGCCAGCAGCTTTCTAGCGGGGAACACCGGGGAGCTGTTTTTT	CASSFLAGNTGELFF
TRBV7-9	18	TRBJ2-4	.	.	TGTGCCAGCAGCCAGCCCCACCTCCGGGACCCACAGGGCGACATTCAGTACTTC	CASSQPHLRDPQGDIQYF
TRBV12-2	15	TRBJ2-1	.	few	TGTGCAAGTCGCTTAGACAGGGAGCGGTACAATGAGCAGTTCTTC	CASRLDRERYNEQFF
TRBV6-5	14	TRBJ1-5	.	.	TGTGCCAGCGTCACGGGAACTAGCAATCAGCCCCAGCATTTT	CASVTGTSNQPQHF
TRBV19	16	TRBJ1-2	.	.	TGTGCCAGTAGTTGGACCGACATACGGGAAAACTATGGCTACACCTTC	CASSWTDIRENYGYTF
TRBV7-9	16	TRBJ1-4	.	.	TGTGCCAGCAGCCCGGGGGGCGGCGCAACTAATGAAAAACTGTTTTTT	CASSPGGGATNEKLFF
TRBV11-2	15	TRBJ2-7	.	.	TGTGCCAGCAGGTTACCAGGGACTTCTGTCTACGAGCAGTACTTC	CASRLPGTSVYEQYF
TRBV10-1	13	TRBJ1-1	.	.	TGCGCCAGCAGCGAAGGGGGATACACTGAAGCTTTCTTT	CASSEGGYTEAFF
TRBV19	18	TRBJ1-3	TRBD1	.	TGTGCCAGTAGTATAGATTCAACCGGGACAGGGAATCCGAACACCATATATTTT	CASSIDSTGTGNPNTIYF
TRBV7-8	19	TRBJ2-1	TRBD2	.	TGTGCCAGCAGCTCGGGACTAACATCCACTAGCGGCGACTACAATGAGCAGTTCTTC	CASSSGLTSTSGDYNEQFF
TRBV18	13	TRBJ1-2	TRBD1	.	TGTGCCAGCTCACCACGGGACAGTTATGGCTACACCTTC	CASSPRDSYGYTF
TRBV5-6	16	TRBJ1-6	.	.	TGTGCCAGCAGCTGGGGAGGAAGCTCCTATAATTCACCCCTCCACTTT	CASSWGGSSYNSPLHF
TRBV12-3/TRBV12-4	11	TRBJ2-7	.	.	TGTGCCAGCAGTTTGCTAAACGAGCAGTACTTC	CASSLLNEQYF
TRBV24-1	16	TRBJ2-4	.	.	TGTGCCACCACCCGCGCGCTAGGTCTAGCCAAAAACATTCAGTACTTC	CATTRALGLAKNIQYF
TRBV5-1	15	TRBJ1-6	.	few	TGCGCCAGCAGCTTGGTCGCAGGATCTAATTCACCCCTCCACTTT	CASSLVAGSNSPLHF
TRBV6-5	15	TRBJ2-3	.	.	TGTGCCAGCAGTACGTCTAGGGGGTTGACAGATACGCAGTATTTT	CASSTSRGLTDTQYF
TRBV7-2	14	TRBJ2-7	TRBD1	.	TGTGCCAGCAGCCACCGACAGGGGGCCGACGAGCAGTACTTC	CASSHRQGADEQYF
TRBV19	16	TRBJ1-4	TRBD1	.	TGTGCCAGTAGTGTCTTTCCCAGGGGGCAGGTTGAAAAACTGTTTTTT	CASSVFPRGQVEKLFF
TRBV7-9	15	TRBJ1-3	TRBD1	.	TGTGCCAGCAGCTGGGGACAGGGTTCTGGAAACACCATATATTTT	CASSWGQGSGNTIYF
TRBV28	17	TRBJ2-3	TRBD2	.	TGTGCCAGCAATGCCCCCAGCGGGGGGCCAGGCACAGATACGCAGTATTTT	CASNAPSGGPGTDTQYF
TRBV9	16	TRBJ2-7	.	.	TGTGCCAGCAGCGTAGACCCACTAGCAGGGTCGGGGGAGCAGTACTTC	CASSVDPLAGSGEQYF
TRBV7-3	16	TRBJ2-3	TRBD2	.	TGTGCCAGCAGCCCTAATCTAGCGGGGTTAGAAGATACGCAGTATTTT	CASSPNLAGLEDTQYF
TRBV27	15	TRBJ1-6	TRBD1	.	TGTGCCAGCAGTTCCTACTCGACAGGGATTTCACCCCTCCACTTT	CASSSYSTGISPLHF
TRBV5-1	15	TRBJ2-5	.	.	TGCGCCAGCACTCGGACAGCAGGGATCCAAGAGACCCAGTACTTC	CASTRTAGIQETQYF
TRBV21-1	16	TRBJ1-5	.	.	TGTGCCAGCAGCAAGGGGCTAGGACAGTACCATCAGCCCCAGCATTTT	CASSKGLGQYHQPQHF
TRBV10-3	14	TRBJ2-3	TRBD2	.	TGTGCCAGCCGACTAGCGGGGACCACAGATACGCAGTATTTT	CASRLAGTTDTQYF
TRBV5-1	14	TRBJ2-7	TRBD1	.	TGCGCCAGCAGCGGGACAGGGAGCTCCTACGAGCAGTACTTC	CASSGTGSSYEQYF
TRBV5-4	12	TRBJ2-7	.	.	TGTGCCAGCAGCAGAGGGGGGGCCGAGCAGTACTTC	CASSRGGAEQYF
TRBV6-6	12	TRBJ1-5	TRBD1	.	TGTGCCAGCAGACAGGGGAATCAGCCCCAGCATTTT	CASRQGNQPQHF
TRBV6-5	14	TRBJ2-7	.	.	TGTGCCAGCAGTATTGTATCCTACTCCTACGAGCAGTACTTC	CASSIVSYSYEQYF
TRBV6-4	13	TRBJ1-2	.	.	TGTGCCAGCAGTGGCGGGGCCAACTATGGCTACACCTTC	CASSGGANYGYTF
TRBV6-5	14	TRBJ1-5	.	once	TGTGCCAGCAGTACTCGGACAGTTAATCAGCCCCAGCATTTT	CASSTRTVNQPQHF
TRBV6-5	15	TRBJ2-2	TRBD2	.	TGTGCCGCTAGACCGGGACTAGCGGGGACCGGGGAGCTGTTTTTT	CAARPGLAGTGELFF
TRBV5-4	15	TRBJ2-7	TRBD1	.	TGTGCCAGCAGCTTGGGACAGGGGGCTTATTACGAGCAGTACTTC	CASSLGQGAYYEQYF